The clone carrying this T cell receptor beta chain was detected many times. Its antigen is unknown. The CDR3 extends over 13 amino acids. Per the germline V gene, CDR1 is LGHNA and CDR2 is YNFKEQ. The ends were cut back, 4 bases at V and 4 bases at J, with 10 bases in the middle. This sample is drawn from a study of CD8 T cells in ankylosing spondylitis. TCRdb re-called the 5' RACE reads with MiXCR, one entry per CDR3 protein. The sample records some 180,000 distinct CDR3 sequences, around a sixth being singletons. Whole-study results and caveats: A motif in TCR beta, a set of about 8 highly homologous variants, appeared characteristic of ankylosing spondylitis blood. Reactive arthritis synovial fluid and blood previously showed some of these motif variants.

The origin of this receptor is a male donor between 5 and 35 years old with ankylosing spondylitis or in good health (not recorded which). Sequencing used blood, either unsorted or a sorted T cell fraction (not recorded which). V is TRBV4-2 and J is TRBJ1-2; perhaps TRBD1 as D (6 bases). In nucleotides, the CDR3 is TGTGCCAGCAGCCCTAAGACAGGCTATGGCTACACCTTC. Translation: CASSPKTGYGYTF.